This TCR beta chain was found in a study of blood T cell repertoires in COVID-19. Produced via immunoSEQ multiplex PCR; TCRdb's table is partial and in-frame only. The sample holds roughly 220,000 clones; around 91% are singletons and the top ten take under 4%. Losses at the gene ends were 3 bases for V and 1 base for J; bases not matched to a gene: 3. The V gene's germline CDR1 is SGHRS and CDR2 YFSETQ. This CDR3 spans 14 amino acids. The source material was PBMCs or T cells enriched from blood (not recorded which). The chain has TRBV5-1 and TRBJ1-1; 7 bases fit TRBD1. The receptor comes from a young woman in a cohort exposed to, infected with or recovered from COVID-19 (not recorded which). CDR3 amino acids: CASSSGTANTEAFF. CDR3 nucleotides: TGCGCCAGCAGCTCCGGGACAGCGAACACTGAAGCTTTCTTT.